This T cell receptor beta chain originates from a study of blood T cells in healthy people across ages. Of note for this clonotype: Its antigen is unidentified.

The junction had 4 bases not matched to a gene; V was cut back by 3 bases and J by 2 bases. Germline-derived CDR1 and CDR2 are DFQATT and SNEGSKA (reference sequence). CDR3 length: 14 amino acids. Together with a sample-barcoded 5' primer, a J-beta primer mix was included in a second PCR lasting roughly 7 to 11 cycles. In TCRdb, the 5' RACE reads were re-called with MiXCR into one record per CDR3 protein. There are under 850,000 distinct CDR3 sequences in the sample; about 36% occur only once, and roughly 13% lies in the top ten. The study, taken as a whole, reports: Donor CMV status, an unknown factor, possibly confounded changes in expanded clonotypes.

The amount of total RNA extracted per sample was at least 5 micrograms. The chain uses TRBV20-1 and TRBJ2-3; 8 bases align to TRBD2. The TCR comes from a man aged 18 to 30 in good health. The specimen sequenced was blood. CDR3 in DNA: TGCAGTGCTAGGTGGCGGGGGGTCACAGATACGCAGTATTTT. Translated: CSARWRGVTDTQYF.